The 32 T cell receptor beta chains reported below all come from one sample, sequenced in a study of CD8 T cells in ankylosing spondylitis. Each CDR3 protein gets one entry after TCRdb re-called the 5' RACE reads with MiXCR. The table includes approximately 150,000 distinct CDR3 sequences, around two fifths detected once. Sequencing input: synovial fluid, either unsorted or a sorted T cell fraction (not recorded which). The receptor set was obtained from a male donor with ankylosing spondylitis.

This clonotype was observed a handful of times. The chain recombines TRBV4-2 with TRBJ2-5; D call uncertain. Germline CDR1 LGHNA, CDR2 YNFKEQ. Trimming removed 1 base at V and 1 base at J, with 4 bases between. The CDR3 runs 13 residues. The CDR3 DNA follows: TGTGCCAGCAGCCAAGTAATCCAAGAGACCCAGTACTTC. It codes for CASSQVIQETQYF.

This clonotype was counted only a few times. V and J are TRBV9 and TRBJ1-2; D is possibly TRBD1 (5 bases). The CDR3 runs 14 residues. From germline, CDR1 is SGDLS and CDR2 YYNGEE. Between the trimmed V and J ends, which lost 3 bases and 5 bases, there was a span of 14 bases. CDR3 residues: CASSAPITGYGYTF. CDR3 DNA sequence: TGTGCCAGCAGCGCCCCTATAACAGGTTATGGCTACACCTTC.

This clonotype was recorded at least ten times. The chain carries TRBV20-1 and TRBJ2-7; 7 nucleotides agree with TRBD2. Trimming removed 0 bases from V and 3 bases from J; junction bases left unmatched: 11. Germline lookup yields CDR1 DFQATT and CDR2 SNEGSKA (reference sequence). The CDR3 loop spans 16 amino acids. For the CDR3, the DNA is TGCAGTGCTAGAGATCCCCGGTCTAGCGGCCACTACGAGCAGTACTTC. Translated, it gives CSARDPRSSGHYEQYF.

This chain connects TRBV7-8 to TRBJ1-4, with D possibly matching TRBD1 (6 bases). V was shortened by 0 bases and J by 9 bases, with 20 bases between the two germline ends. Germline CDR1 reads SGHVS; CDR2 reads FQNEAQ. The CDR3 sequence is 17 residues long. Here the CDR3 reads CASSLANTRGRYKKLFF. In DNA, the CDR3 is TGTGCCAGCAGCTTAGCCAATACACGGGGGCGGTATAAAAAACTGTTTTTT.

The V call is TRBV7-9, the J call TRBJ1-1, with 9 bases that match TRBD1. Trimming took 6 bases from V and 6 from J; bases not matched to a gene: 5. CDR1 SEHNR and CDR2 FQNEAQ come from the germline V gene (reference sequence). The CDR3 is 13 amino acids. CDR3 region: CASSSGQGPEAFF. DNA of the CDR3: TGTGCCAGCAGTTCGGGACAGGGTCCTGAAGCTTTCTTT. Looking up the rest from reference TRBV7-9 and TRBJ1-1 gives the full variable domain: DTGVSQNPRHKITKRGQNVTFRCDPISEHNRLYWYRQTLGQGPEFLTYFQNEAQLEKSRLLSDRFSAERPKGSFSTLEIQRTEQGDSAMYLCASSSGQGPEAFFGQGTRLTVV.

The rearrangement links TRBV6-1 to TRBJ1-5, with 7 bases lining up with TRBD1. The CDR3 is 14 residues long. V shed 1 base, J shed 5 bases, and the junction held 2 bases outside the gene matches. Germline CDR1 MNHNS, CDR2 SASEGT. DNA of the CDR3: TGTGCCAGCAGTGAAGGACAGGGTTATCAGCCCCAGCATTTT. It translates to CASSEGQGYQPQHF.

The V gene is TRBV4-2, the J gene TRBJ2-1; D is possibly TRBD1 (5 bases). The CDR3 runs to 13 residues. Germline V CDR1 and CDR2: LGHNA, YNFKEQ. Trimming removed 4 bases from V and 8 bases from J, with 12 bases in between. CDR3: CASSLALGDEQFF. The CDR3 DNA is TGTGCCAGCAGCCTAGCTTTAGGGGATGAGCAGTTCTTC.

This chain joins TRBV10-3 and TRBJ2-1; D remains ambiguous. The V end was cut by 6 bases, the J end by 4 bases, with 10 bases between. The CDR3 sequence is 13 residues long. The germline gives CDR1 ENHRY, CDR2 SYGVKD. The CDR3 bases are TGTGCCATCAGCACTGGGGTGTACAATGAGCAGTTCTTC. Its protein product is CAISTGVYNEQFF.

The chain links TRBV6-1 to TRBJ1-2; D is possibly TRBD1 (6 bases). Trimming removed 5 bases from V and 4 bases from J, with 17 bases in between. This CDR3 spans 15 amino acids. Germline-derived CDR1 and CDR2 are MNHNS and SASEGT. CDR3 amino acids: CASSPTWTALYGYTF. In DNA, the CDR3 is TGTGCCAGCAGTCCCACCTGGACAGCCCTCTATGGCTACACCTTC.

The chain recombines TRBV24-1 with TRBJ2-1; D perhaps matches TRBD2 (7 bases). The CDR3 totals 16 residues. V was clipped by 0 bases and J by 9 bases, with 17 bases between them. Germline CDR1 and CDR2: KGHDR and SFDVKD. For the CDR3, the DNA is TGTGCCACCAGTGATTTGGAGCGGGAAAGAGGGGGTGAGCAGTTCTTC. It yields the protein CATSDLERERGGEQFF.

The chain combines TRBV18 with TRBJ2-1; D is tentatively TRBD1 or TRBD2 (5 bases each). In germline, CDR1 is KGHSH, CDR2 LQKENI. V was trimmed by 6 bases and J by 5 bases, leaving 14 bases between them. The CDR3 extends over 14 amino acids. CDR3 region: CASSSGTQNNEQFF. CDR3 sequence (DNA): TGTGCCAGCTCCTCCGGGACGCAGAACAATGAGCAGTTCTTC.

The chain uses TRBV7-2 and TRBJ2-7; 13 bases are shared with TRBD2. The CDR3 runs 15 residues. Germline V CDR1 and CDR2: SGHTA, FQGNSA. The junction had 5 bases not matched to a gene; V was cut back by 1 base and J by 8 bases. The CDR3 region has the DNA TGTGCCAGCAGCTTAGGACCGGGACTAGCGGGGCAGCAGTACTTC. It specifies CASSLGPGLAGQQYF.

The V call is TRBV24-1, the J call TRBJ2-1; no firm D call. Germline V lookup: CDR1 KGHDR, CDR2 SFDVKD. The CDR3 sequence is 13 residues long. V lost 5 bases to trimming and J lost 8 bases, with 12 bases between them. The CDR3 DNA reads TGTGCCACCAGTGCCCCGGAAGGAGATGAGCAGTTCTTC. This gives the protein CATSAPEGDEQFF.

This clonotype was observed a handful of times. This chain uses TRBV7-2 with TRBJ2-5; 10 nucleotides match TRBD2. The trim removed 2 bases at V and 5 bases at J, leaving 11 bases unmatched. This CDR3 comprises 17 residues. Germline V gene data show CDR1 as SGHTA and CDR2 as FQGNSA. CDR3 amino acids: CASSLPEEREGLETQYF. For the CDR3, the DNA is TGTGCCAGCAGCTTACCCGAAGAGCGGGAGGGCCTGGAGACCCAGTACTTC.

This clonotype was seen only a few times. This rearrangement joins TRBV28 to TRBJ2-7; TRBD1 aligns across 10 bases. The V gene's germline CDR1 is MDHEN and CDR2 SYDVKM. The V gene end was trimmed by 5 bases and the J gene end by 4 bases; junction bases not matched to a gene: 17. The CDR3 extends over 18 amino acids. The CDR3 bases are TGTGCCAGCAGTCTTCCCTCCCCCCCGGGACAGGGGTCATACGAGCAGTACTTC. Amino acid sequence: CASSLPSPPGQGSYEQYF.

The rearrangement links TRBV20-1 to TRBJ2-1; 12 nucleotides match TRBD2. V trimming: 1 base; J trimming: 6 bases; junction bases outside the gene matches: 4. Per germline, CDR1 DFQATT and CDR2 SNEGSKA (reference sequence). The CDR3 is made up of 15 amino acids. The CDR3 DNA reads TGCAGTGCTAGAGGACTAGCGGGAGATCCCAATGAGCAGTTCTTC. This sequence encodes CSARGLAGDPNEQFF.

V and J are TRBV20-1 and TRBJ1-2; D ambiguous. Trimming removed 0 bases at V and 8 bases at J, with 16 bases between. The length of the CDR3 is 14 residues. Looked up from germline, CDR1 is DFQATT and CDR2 is SNEGSKA (reference sequence). For the CDR3, the DNA is TGCAGTGCTAGAGAAGGTGACCTGAACCCCGGCTACACCTTC. It codes for CSAREGDLNPGYTF.

This clonotype turned up a few times. CDR3 loop: CASSDRGTGWGDTQYF. Here the CDR3 DNA reads TGTGCCAGCAGCGACCGCGGGACAGGGTGGGGAGATACGCAGTATTTT. V usage is TRBV7-9 and J usage is TRBJ2-3; 9 nucleotides agree with TRBD1. The CDR3 sequence is 16 residues long. V shed 5 bases, J shed 5 bases, and the junction held 11 bases outside the gene matches. The germline CDR1 and CDR2 sequences are SEHNR and FQNEAQ (reference sequence).

This chain joins TRBV12-3 or TRBV12-4 and TRBJ2-3, with 13 bases fitting TRBD2. V was pared by 6 bases and J by 6 bases, with 9 bases of the junction left unmatched. The CDR3 has 16 residues. Here the CDR3 reads CASRSGLAGALDTQYF. The CDR3 DNA reads as TGTGCCAGCAGATCCGGACTAGCGGGAGCTTTGGATACGCAGTATTTT.

The chain combines TRBV4-1 with TRBJ1-1, with a weak D call TRBD1 (5 bases). CDR3 length: 16 amino acids. The germline V and J ends were trimmed by 0 bases and 3 bases, with 14 bases remaining between them. CDR1 and CDR2 (germline): MGHRA, YSYEKL. In DNA, the CDR3 is TGCGCCAGCAGCCAAGAGGCAGGGAGGAGCCACACTGAAGCTTTCTTT. Encoded protein: CASSQEAGRSHTEAFF.

The chain joins TRBV11-2 to TRBJ2-2; D is unclear. Per germline, CDR1 SGHAT and CDR2 FQNNGV. The CDR3 is 14 amino acids. Trimming pared 1 base from V and 2 bases from J, leaving 5 bases between. CDR3 coding DNA: TGTGCCAGCAGCTTAGGCCCCAACACCGGGGAGCTGTTTTTT. Translated, it gives CASSLGPNTGELFF.

This clonotype was seen more than once but under ten times. The chain combines TRBV12-3 or TRBV12-4 with TRBJ1-2; maybe TRBD1 (5 bases). Trimming removed 2 bases at V and 8 bases at J, with 21 bases between. This CDR3 has 16 residues. This CDR3 reads CASSLWGTAYNGGYTF. CDR3 bases: TGTGCCAGCAGTTTATGGGGGACGGCCTATAATGGGGGCTACACCTTC.

The rearrangement links TRBV12-3 or TRBV12-4 to TRBJ2-3, with a tentative D call TRBD2 (6 bases). There are 14 residues in the CDR3. Trimming left V 6 bases short and J 5 bases short, with 15 bases between. The CDR3 spells CASRQLGGGDTQYF. CDR3 sequence (DNA): TGTGCCAGCAGGCAACTTGGGGGAGGAGATACGCAGTATTTT.

The J gene is TRBJ1-1, the V gene TRBV12-3 or TRBV12-4; tentative D call: TRBD1 (5 bases). Trimming stripped 6 bases from V and 10 bases from J, with 18 bases between. This CDR3 region has 13 residues. In nucleotides, the CDR3 is TGTGCCAGCAGCCTCGGACCCGGGGGAAGAGCTTTCTTT. This codes for CASSLGPGGRAFF.

In its sample, this clonotype was seen a few times. The V and J genes are TRBV7-6 and TRBJ2-1; possible D gene TRBD1, 6 bases. This CDR3 has 17 amino acids. Germline V CDR1 and CDR2: SGHVS, FNYEAQ. Between the trimmed V and J ends, which lost 3 bases and 0 bases, there was a span of 15 bases. DNA of the CDR3: TGTGCCAGCAGCTTGGACCTAGGGGGAAGCTCCTACAATGAGCAGTTCTTC. Protein sequence: CASSLDLGGSSYNEQFF.

The chain recombines TRBV2 with TRBJ2-7, with D uncertain. The CDR3 is 15 amino acids. V lost 3 bases and J 0 bases, leaving 12 bases between the germline ends. Looked up from germline, CDR1 is SNHLY and CDR2 is FYNNEI. The CDR3: CASSDQSESSYEQYF. In DNA form, the CDR3 reads TGTGCCAGCAGTGATCAATCGGAGAGCTCCTACGAGCAGTACTTC. The whole variable domain, filled in from reference TRBV2 and TRBJ2-7, reads EPEVTQTPSHQVTQMGQEVILRCVPISNHLYFYWYRQILGQKVEFLVSFYNNEISEKSEIFDDQFSVERPDGSNFTLKIRSTKLEDSAMYFCASSDQSESSYEQYFGPGTRLTVT.

The J gene is TRBJ2-7, the V gene TRBV7-6; 7 nucleotides align to TRBD2. Per germline, CDR1 SGHVS and CDR2 FNYEAQ. The CDR3 has 17 residues. V trimming: 0 bases; J trimming: 2 bases; junction bases outside the gene matches: 10. Written as DNA, the CDR3 is TGTGCCAGCAGCTTAGCCTCCGGGACCGGGGGGACCTACGAGCAGTACTTC. Its translation is CASSLASGTGGTYEQYF.

This chain links TRBV9 with TRBJ2-2; TRBD2 is a possible D gene (6 bases). This CDR3 has 14 residues. CDR1 and CDR2 from the germline V gene are SGDLS and YYNGEE. V was shortened by 3 bases and J by 5 bases, with 11 bases between the two germline ends. CDR3 sequence (DNA): TGTGCCAGCAGCGGGGGACGGGAGACCGGGGAGCTGTTTTTT. Its protein is CASSGGRETGELFF. Combining the CDR3 with reference TRBV9 and TRBJ2-2 gives the whole variable domain DSGVTQTPKHLITATGQRVTLRCSPRSGDLSVYWYQQSLDQGLQFLIQYYNGEERAKGNILERFSAQQFPDLHSELNLSSLELGDSALYFCASSGGRETGELFFGEGSRLTVL.

The gene calls are TRBV28 and TRBJ2-3, with D hard to call. CDR3 length: 12 amino acids. Trimming shortened V by 5 bases and J by 2 bases, and 5 bases separated the two germline ends. From germline, CDR1 is MDHEN and CDR2 SYDVKM. The CDR3 sequence is CASSLFTDTQYF. CDR3 nucleotide sequence: TGTGCCAGCAGTCTGTTCACAGATACGCAGTATTTT.

This clonotype was observed a single time. This sequence joins TRBV4-2 and TRBJ2-7, with D unclear. Trimming stripped 5 bases from V and 4 bases from J, with 24 bases between. The CDR3 contains 17 residues. The germline CDR1 and CDR2 sequences are LGHNA and YNFKEQ. The CDR3 is CASSRNIFGLTDYEQYF. CDR3 DNA sequence: TGTGCCAGCAGCAGGAACATCTTCGGGCTGACCGATTACGAGCAGTACTTC.

The chain is built from TRBV5-6 and TRBJ2-7; D uncertain. The CDR3 length is 14 residues. Germline loops: CDR1 SGHDT, CDR2 YYEEEE. Trimming pared 4 bases from V and 0 bases from J, leaving 11 bases between. The CDR3 bases are TGTGCCAGCAGCCCCGACGGCCACTCCTACGAGCAGTACTTC. This translates into CASSPDGHSYEQYF.

This chain links TRBV28 with TRBJ2-5; D is unclear. Germline CDR1 is MDHEN and CDR2 is SYDVKM. The V end was cut by 3 bases, the J end by 5 bases, with 19 bases between. The CDR3 runs 16 residues. The CDR3 DNA follows: TGTGCCAGCAGTTTTCAGGTTCTCGAGTATGTGGAGACCCAGTACTTC. This encodes CASSFQVLEYVETQYF.